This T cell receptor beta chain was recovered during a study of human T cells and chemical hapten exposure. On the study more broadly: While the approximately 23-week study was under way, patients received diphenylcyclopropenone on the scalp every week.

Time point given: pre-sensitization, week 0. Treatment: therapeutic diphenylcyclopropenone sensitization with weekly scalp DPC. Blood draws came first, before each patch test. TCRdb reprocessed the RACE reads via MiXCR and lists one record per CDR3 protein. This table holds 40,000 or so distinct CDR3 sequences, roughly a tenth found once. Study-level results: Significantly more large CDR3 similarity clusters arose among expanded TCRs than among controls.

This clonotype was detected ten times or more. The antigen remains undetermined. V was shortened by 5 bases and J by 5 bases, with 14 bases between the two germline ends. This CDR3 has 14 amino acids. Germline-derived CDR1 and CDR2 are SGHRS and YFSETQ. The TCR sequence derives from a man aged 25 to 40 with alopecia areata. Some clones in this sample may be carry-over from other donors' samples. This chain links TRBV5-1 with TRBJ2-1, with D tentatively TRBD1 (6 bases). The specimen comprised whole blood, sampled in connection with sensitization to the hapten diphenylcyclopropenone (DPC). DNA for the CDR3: TGCGCCAGCAGTCGACAGGACCACAACAATGAGCAGTTCTTC. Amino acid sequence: CASSRQDHNNEQFF.